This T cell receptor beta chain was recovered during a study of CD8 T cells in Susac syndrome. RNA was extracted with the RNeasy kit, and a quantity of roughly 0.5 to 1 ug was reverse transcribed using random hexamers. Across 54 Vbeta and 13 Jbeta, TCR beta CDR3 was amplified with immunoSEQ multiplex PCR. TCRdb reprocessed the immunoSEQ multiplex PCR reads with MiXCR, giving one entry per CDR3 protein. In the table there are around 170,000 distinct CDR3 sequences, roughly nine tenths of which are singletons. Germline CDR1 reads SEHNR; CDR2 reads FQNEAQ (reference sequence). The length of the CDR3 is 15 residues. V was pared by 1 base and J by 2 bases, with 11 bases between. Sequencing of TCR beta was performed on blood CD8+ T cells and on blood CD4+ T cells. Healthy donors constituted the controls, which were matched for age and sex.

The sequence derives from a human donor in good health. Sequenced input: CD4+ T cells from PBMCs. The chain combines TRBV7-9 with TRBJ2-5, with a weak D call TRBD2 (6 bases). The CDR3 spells CASSLDMGGQETQYF. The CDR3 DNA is TGTGCCAGCAGCTTAGATATGGGAGGTCAAGAGACCCAGTACTTC.